These T cell receptor beta chains were read from a single sample in a study of blood T cell repertoires in COVID-19. Sequencing was performed with immunoSEQ multiplex PCR; in TCRdb, only in-frame clones are kept and a portion is missing. The sample carries 15,000 to 17,000 clones, about 81% recorded once. What was sequenced was peripheral blood. The receptors were sampled from a man older than 75 with active or convalescent COVID-19. The CDR3 runs from the conserved cysteine through the conserved F or W. A D gene is named only where the DNA matches it firmly. Clone size is not always given. Where it is, it says once, few, many or a class for expanded clones.

>TRBD1|TRBJ1-1|NA|TRBV7-3
TGTGCCAGCAGCTGGACAGGGAGTGGCACTGAAGCTTTCTTT
CASSWTGSGTEAFF
>NA|TRBJ2-7|NA|TRBV5-6
TGTGCCAGCAGCTCCCCCCCAGGACTTCACGAGCAGTACTTC
CASSSPPGLHEQYF
>TRBD1|TRBJ2-6|NA|TRBV4-3
TGCGCCAGCAGCCAATCCGACAGGGCTGGGGCCAACGTCCTGACTTTC
CASSQSDRAGANVLTF
>TRBD1|TRBJ2-1|few|TRBV18
TGTGCCAGCTCACGACAGGGGGGACAGGGGTCCTACAATGAGCAGTTCTTC
CASSRQGGQGSYNEQFF
>TRBD1|TRBJ1-1|NA|TRBV7-2
TGTGCCAGCAGCTTAGCCGCTTCGGGCAGGGGGTACACTGAAGCTTTCTTT
CASSLAASGRGYTEAFF
>TRBD2|TRBJ2-2|NA|TRBV7-3
TGTGCCAGCAGCTTACGAGCGGGGGGCCTAAACACCGGGGAGCTGTTTTTT
CASSLRAGGLNTGELFF
>TRBD1|TRBJ1-2|few|TRBV5-1
TGCGCCAGCAGCTTGGCCGGGACAGACCACCAGACGGATGGCTACACCTTC
CASSLAGTDHQTDGYTF
>NA|TRBJ1-5|NA|TRBV7-8
TGTGCCAGCAGCCCCCAATATCAGCCCCAGCATTTT
CASSPQYQPQHF
>TRBD1|TRBJ2-5|NA|TRBV5-6
TGTGCCAGCAGCCCGACAGGGGGGTTTGAGGAGACCCAGTACTTC
CASSPTGGFEETQYF
>NA|TRBJ2-5|NA|TRBV15
TGTGCCACCAGCACCCGGGGGAAAGAGACCCAGTACTTC
CATSTRGKETQYF
>TRBD1|TRBJ1-2|NA|TRBV5-1
TGCGCCAGTAAGCGAACCGGGACAGATAACTATGGCTACACCTTC
CASKRTGTDNYGYTF
>TRBD1|TRBJ2-3|NA|TRBV11-3
TGTGCCAGCAGCCGCCCGGACAGGACACCATGGCCAGATACGCAGTATTTT
CASSRPDRTPWPDTQYF
>TRBD1|TRBJ1-1|NA|TRBV29-1
TGCAGCGTGGCCGGACAGGGAGTCCCTGAAGCTTTCTTT
CSVAGQGVPEAFF
>NA|TRBJ1-1|NA|TRBV19
TGTGCCAGTAGTATCGGGGGAAGGGGCCGCCTGGGCACTGAAGCTTTCTTT
CASSIGGRGRLGTEAFF
>NA|TRBJ1-5|NA|TRBV7-2
TGTGCCAGCAGCTTATTGAGGGATCAGCCCCAGCATTTT
CASSLLRDQPQHF
>TRBD2|TRBJ2-3|NA|TRBV7-7
TGTGCCAGCAGCTTCCACCCAAGACTAGCGGGGGGCCCTAGCACAGATACGCAGTATTTT
CASSFHPRLAGGPSTDTQYF
>NA|TRBJ1-6|NA|TRBV10-3
TGTGCCATCAGTGACTCCCTACGCCCCAATTCACCCCTCCACTTT
CAISDSLRPNSPLHF
>TRBD1|TRBJ2-7|NA|TRBV9
TGTGCCAGCAGCGTAGAGGGGGCTAGCAACGAGCAGTACTTC
CASSVEGASNEQYF
>NA|TRBJ1-6|NA|TRBV30
TGTGCCTGGAGTGGGGACACCTATAATTCACCCCTCCACTTT
CAWSGDTYNSPLHF
>NA|TRBJ1-3|NA|TRBV27
TGTGCCAGCAGTACGCGGGTCTCTGGAAACACCATATATTTT
CASSTRVSGNTIYF
>NA|TRBJ1-6|NA|TRBV18
TGTGCCAGCTCACCACCGAGCCAGCCAGGTATCTCCCTCCACTTT
CASSPPSQPGISLHF
>TRBD2|TRBJ2-7|NA|TRBV23-1
TGCGCCAGCAGTCAGAAGGCGGGGGGGGGCTCCTACGAGCAGTACTTC
CASSQKAGGGSYEQYF
>NA|TRBJ2-4|NA|TRBV7-2
TGTGCCAGCAGCTTTGGCAGGGGTTTAGGTGGAGACATTCAGTACTTC
CASSFGRGLGGDIQYF
>NA|TRBJ1-6|NA|TRBV13
TGTGCCAGCAGCTTAGGGGCGGGGTCCCTCCACTTT
CASSLGAGSLHF